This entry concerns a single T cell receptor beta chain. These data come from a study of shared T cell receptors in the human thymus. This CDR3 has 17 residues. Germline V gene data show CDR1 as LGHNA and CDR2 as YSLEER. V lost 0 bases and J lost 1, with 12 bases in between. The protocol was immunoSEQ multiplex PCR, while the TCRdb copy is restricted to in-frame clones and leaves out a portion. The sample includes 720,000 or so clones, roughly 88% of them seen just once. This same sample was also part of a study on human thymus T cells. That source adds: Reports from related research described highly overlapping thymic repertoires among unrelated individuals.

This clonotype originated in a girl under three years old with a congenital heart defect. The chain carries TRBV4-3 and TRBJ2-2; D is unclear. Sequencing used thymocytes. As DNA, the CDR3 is TGCGCCAGCAGCCAAGATCGGCTAGATGAGAACACCGGGGAGCTGTTTTTT. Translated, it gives CASSQDRLDENTGELFF.